What follows is one T cell receptor (beta chain) and its context. Antigen: not known. This specimen belongs to a study of somatic mutations in cytotoxic T cells in rheumatoid arthritis. Study-level points and caveats: Age-matched healthy controls and rheumatoid arthritis patients had CD8+ T-cell clonality that did not differ significantly. What antigens the expanded CD8+ clones targeted remained unknown. Among patients with rheumatoid arthritis, but not healthy controls, CD8+ clonality increased with age.

The germline gives CDR1 SNHLY, CDR2 FYNNEI. There are 13 residues in the CDR3. Germline trimming cut 6 bases from V and 3 bases from J; bases unmatched to any gene: 4. Libraries were prepared by immunoSEQ multiplex PCR; TCRdb keeps only in-frame clonotypes and omits some of them. The sample lists around 2,900 clones; roughly nine tenths were seen once. The sequence was obtained from a woman aged 18-30 years with rheumatoid arthritis. The specimen sequenced was CD8+ T cells sorted from blood. V usage is TRBV2 and J usage is TRBJ2-7; 8 nucleotides line up with TRBD2. Here the CDR3 reads CASSPGGIYEQYF. The DNA of the CDR3 is TGTGCCAGCAGCCCGGGAGGGATCTACGAGCAGTACTTC.